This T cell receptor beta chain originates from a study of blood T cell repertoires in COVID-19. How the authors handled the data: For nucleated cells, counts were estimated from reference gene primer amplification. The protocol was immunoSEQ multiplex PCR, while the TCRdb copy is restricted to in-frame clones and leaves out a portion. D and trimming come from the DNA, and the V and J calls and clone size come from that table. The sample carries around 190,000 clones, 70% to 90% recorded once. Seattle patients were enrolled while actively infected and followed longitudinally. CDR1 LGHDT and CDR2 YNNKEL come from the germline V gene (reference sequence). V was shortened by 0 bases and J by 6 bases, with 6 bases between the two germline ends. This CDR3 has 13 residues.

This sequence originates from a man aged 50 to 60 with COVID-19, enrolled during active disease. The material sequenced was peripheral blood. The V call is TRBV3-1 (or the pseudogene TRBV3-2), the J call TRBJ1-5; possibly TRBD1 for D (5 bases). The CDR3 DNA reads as TGTGCCAGCAGCCAAGAAAGGGGTCAGCCCCAGCATTTT. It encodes CASSQERGQPQHF.